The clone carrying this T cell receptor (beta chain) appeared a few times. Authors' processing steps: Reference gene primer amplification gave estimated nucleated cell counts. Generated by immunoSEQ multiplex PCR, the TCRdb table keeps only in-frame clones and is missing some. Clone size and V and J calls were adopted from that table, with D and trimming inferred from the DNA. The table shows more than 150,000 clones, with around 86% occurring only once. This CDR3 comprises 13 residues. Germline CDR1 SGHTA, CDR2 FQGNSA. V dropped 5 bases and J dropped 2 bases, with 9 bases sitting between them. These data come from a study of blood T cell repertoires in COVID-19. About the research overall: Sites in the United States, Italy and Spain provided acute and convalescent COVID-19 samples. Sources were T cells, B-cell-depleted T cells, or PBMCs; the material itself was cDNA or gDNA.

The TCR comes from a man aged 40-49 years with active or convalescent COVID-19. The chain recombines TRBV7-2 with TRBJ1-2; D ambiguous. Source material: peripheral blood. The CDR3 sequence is CASSPEVNYGYTF. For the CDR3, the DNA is TGTGCCAGCAGCCCGGAGGTCAACTATGGCTACACCTTC.